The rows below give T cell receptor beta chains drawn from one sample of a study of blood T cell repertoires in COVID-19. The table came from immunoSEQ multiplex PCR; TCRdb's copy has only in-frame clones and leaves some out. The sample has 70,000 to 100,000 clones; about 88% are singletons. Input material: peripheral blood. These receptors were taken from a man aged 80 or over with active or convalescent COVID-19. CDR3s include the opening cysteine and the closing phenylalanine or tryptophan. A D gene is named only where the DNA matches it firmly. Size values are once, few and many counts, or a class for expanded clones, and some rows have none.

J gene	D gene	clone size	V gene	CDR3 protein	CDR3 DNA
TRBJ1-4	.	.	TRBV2	CASTGGQGKFF	TGTGCCAGCACGGGCGGTCAGGGGAAGTTTTTT
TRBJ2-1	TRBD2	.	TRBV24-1	CATSDPRTSGNERFF	TGTGCCACCAGTGATCCAAGGACTAGTGGCAATGAGCGGTTCTTC
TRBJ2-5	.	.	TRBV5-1	CASSLGGGTQETQYF	TGCGCCAGCAGCTTGGGGGGCGGAACCCAAGAGACCCAGTACTTC
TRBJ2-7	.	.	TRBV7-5	CARSGGTGDEQYF	TGTGCCAGAAGCGGCGGGACAGGGGACGAGCAGTACTTC
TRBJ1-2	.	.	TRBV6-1	CASSEGQSYAWSF	TGTGCCAGCAGTGAGGGGCAGTCCTATGCTTGGTCCTTC
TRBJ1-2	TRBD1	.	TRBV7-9	CASSPQGGHYGYTF	TGTGCCAGCAGCCCACAGGGGGGGCACTATGGCTACACCTTC
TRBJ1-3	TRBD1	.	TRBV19	CASSGGQGRFSGNTIYF	TGTGCCAGTAGTGGAGGACAGGGGCGGTTCTCTGGAAACACCATATATTTT
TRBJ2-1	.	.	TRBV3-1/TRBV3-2	CASSQLPGNEQFF	TGTGCCAGCAGCCAACTCCCGGGCAATGAGCAGTTCTTC
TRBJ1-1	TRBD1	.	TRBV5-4	CASSVDRGSTEAFF	TGTGCCAGCAGCGTCGACAGGGGTAGCACTGAAGCTTTCTTT
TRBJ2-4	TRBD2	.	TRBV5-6	CASSWRGGKVATIQYF	TGTGCCAGCAGCTGGCGGGGGGGTAAGGTGGCGACCATTCAGTACTTC
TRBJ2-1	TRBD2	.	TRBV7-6	CASSLESSGRRGQFF	TGTGCCAGCAGCTTAGAGTCTAGCGGGAGGCGAGGGCAGTTCTTC
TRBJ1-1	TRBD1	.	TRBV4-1	CASSPAPNGQGTLEAFF	TGCGCCAGCAGCCCAGCCCCCAACGGACAGGGGACTTTAGAAGCTTTCTTT
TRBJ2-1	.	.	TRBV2	CATARDWSSYNEQFF	TGTGCCACCGCTCGCGACTGGTCCTCCTACAATGAGCAGTTCTTC
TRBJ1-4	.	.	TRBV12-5	CASGLVRGTTNEKLFF	TGTGCTAGTGGTTTGGTAAGGGGTACAACTAATGAAAAACTGTTTTTT
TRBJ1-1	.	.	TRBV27	CASSHGGGLNTEAFF	TGTGCCAGCAGTCACGGGGGGGGACTAAACACTGAAGCTTTCTTT
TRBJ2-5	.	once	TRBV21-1	CASNGRAPETQYF	TGTGCCAGCAACGGGAGGGCCCCCGAGACCCAGTACTTC
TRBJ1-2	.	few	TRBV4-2	CASSQSSGVGYGYTF	TGTGCCAGCAGCCAATCCTCAGGGGTAGGCTATGGCTACACCTTC
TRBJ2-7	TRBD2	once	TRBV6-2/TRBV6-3	CASSYMSGGPYEQYF	TGTGCCAGCAGTTACATGTCGGGAGGTCCCTACGAGCAGTACTTC
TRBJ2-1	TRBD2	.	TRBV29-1	CSIERESYNEQFF	TGCAGCATAGAGCGGGAGTCCTACAATGAGCAGTTCTTC
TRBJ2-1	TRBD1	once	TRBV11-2	CASSLGAGTGGDEQFF	TGTGCCAGCAGCTTAGGGGCAGGGACAGGGGGCGATGAGCAGTTCTTC
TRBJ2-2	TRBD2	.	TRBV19	CASSAIAGGGELFF	TGTGCCAGTAGTGCAATAGCGGGAGGTGGGGAGCTGTTTTTT
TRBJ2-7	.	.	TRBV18	CASSPGLRDEQYF	TGTGCCAGCTCACCAGGGTTGCGGGACGAGCAGTACTTC
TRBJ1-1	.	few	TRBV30	CAWSVRRGTEAFF	TGTGCCTGGAGTGTACGGAGGGGCACTGAAGCTTTCTTT
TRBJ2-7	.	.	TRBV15	CATSSHFYEQYF	TGTGCCACCAGCAGTCATTTCTACGAGCAGTACTTC
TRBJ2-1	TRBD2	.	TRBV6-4	CASSVGLAGGSYNEQFF	TGTGCCAGCAGTGTAGGACTAGCGGGCGGGTCCTACAATGAGCAGTTCTTC
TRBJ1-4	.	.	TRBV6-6	CASTPNGAGKLFF	TGTGCCAGCACCCCTAATGGGGCCGGAAAACTGTTTTTT
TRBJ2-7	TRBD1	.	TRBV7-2	CASSKNRGREQYF	TGTGCCAGCAGCAAAAACAGGGGGCGCGAGCAGTACTTC